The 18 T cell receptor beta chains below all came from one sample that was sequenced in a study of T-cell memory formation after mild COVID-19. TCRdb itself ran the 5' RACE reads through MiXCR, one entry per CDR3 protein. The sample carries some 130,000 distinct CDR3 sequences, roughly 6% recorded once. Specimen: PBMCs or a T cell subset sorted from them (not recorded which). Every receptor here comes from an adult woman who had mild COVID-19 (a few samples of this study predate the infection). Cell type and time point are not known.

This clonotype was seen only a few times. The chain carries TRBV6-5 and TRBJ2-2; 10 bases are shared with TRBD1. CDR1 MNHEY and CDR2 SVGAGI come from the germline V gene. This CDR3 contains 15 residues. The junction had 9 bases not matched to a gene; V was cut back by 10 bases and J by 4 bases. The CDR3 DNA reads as TGTGCCACCACGACAGGGGGCCCGCGCACCGGGGAGCTGTTTTTT. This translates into CATTTGGPRTGELFF.

The DNA of the CDR3 is TGCAGTGCTAGACTGTCCCCGGCGGATACGCAGTATTTT. This gives the protein CSARLSPADTQYF. V gene TRBV20-1 combines with J gene TRBJ2-3; D uncertain. V lost 2 bases to trimming and J lost 6 bases, with 12 bases between them. CDR3 length equals 13 residues. Germline values: CDR1 DFQATT, CDR2 SNEGSKA (reference sequence).

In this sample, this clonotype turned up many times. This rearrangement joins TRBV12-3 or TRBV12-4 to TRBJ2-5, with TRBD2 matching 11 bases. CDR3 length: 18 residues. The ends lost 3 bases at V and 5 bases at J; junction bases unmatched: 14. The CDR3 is CASSFSTSGSIWSETQYF. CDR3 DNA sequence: TGTGCCAGCAGTTTCTCAACTAGCGGGAGTATCTGGTCGGAGACCCAGTACTTC.

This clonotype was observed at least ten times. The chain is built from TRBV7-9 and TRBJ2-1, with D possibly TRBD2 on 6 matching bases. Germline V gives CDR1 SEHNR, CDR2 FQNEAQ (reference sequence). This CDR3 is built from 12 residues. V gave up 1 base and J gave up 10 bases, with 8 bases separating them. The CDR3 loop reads CASSLGLAEQFF. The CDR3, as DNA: TGTGCCAGCAGCTTAGGCCTAGCGGAGCAGTTCTTC.

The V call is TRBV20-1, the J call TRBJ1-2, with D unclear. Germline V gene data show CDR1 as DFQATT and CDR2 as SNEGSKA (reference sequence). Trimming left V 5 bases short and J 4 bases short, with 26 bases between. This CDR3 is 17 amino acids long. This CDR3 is CSADPNSSPQPGYGYTF. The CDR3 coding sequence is TGCAGTGCTGACCCTAACAGTTCACCCCAGCCCGGCTATGGCTACACCTTC.

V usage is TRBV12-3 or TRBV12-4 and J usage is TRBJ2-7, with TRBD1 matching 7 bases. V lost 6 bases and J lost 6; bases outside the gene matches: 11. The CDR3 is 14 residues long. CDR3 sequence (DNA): TGTGCCAGCAGGAAAGGACAGGATCTAGGCGAGCAGTACTTC. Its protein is CASRKGQDLGEQYF.

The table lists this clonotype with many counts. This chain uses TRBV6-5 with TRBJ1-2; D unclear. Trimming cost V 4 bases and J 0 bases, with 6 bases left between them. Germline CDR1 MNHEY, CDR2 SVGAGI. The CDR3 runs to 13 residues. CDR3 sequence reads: CASSFSANYGYTF. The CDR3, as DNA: TGTGCCAGCAGTTTTTCGGCTAACTATGGCTACACCTTC.

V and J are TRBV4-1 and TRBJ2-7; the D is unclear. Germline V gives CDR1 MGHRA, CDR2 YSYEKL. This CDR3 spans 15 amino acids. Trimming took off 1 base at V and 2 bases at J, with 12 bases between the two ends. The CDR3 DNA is TGCGCCAGCAGCCAAGTCGAGACCGCGACCTACGAGCAGTACTTC. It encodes CASSQVETATYEQYF.

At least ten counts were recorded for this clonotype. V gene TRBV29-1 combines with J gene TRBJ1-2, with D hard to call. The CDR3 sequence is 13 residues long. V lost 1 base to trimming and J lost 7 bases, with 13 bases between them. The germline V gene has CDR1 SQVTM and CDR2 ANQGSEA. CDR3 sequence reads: CSVEALGSVGYTF. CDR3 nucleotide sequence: TGCAGCGTTGAAGCTCTAGGGTCTGTTGGCTACACCTTC.

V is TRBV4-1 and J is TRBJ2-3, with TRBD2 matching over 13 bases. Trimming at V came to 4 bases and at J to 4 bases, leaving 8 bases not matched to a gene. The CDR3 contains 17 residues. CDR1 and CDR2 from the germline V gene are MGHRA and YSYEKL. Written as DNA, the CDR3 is TGCGCCAGCAGCCCCTCCTGGACTAGCGGGAGTGCAGATACGCAGTATTTT. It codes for CASSPSWTSGSADTQYF.

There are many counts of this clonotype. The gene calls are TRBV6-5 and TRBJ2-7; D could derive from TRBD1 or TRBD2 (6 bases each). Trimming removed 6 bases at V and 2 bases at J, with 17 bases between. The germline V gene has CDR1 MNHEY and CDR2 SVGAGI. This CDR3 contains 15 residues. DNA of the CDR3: TGTGCCAGCAGACTAGGAGGGGGTGGCCCCTACGAGCAGTACTTC. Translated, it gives CASRLGGGGPYEQYF.

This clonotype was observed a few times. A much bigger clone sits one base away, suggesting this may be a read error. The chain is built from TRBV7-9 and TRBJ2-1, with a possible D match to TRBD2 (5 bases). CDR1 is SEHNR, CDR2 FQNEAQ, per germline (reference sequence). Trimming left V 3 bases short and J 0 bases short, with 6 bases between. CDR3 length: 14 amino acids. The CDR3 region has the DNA TGTGCCAGCAGCTTCCGGGGCTCCTACAATGAGCAGTTCTTC. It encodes CASSFRGSYNEQFF.

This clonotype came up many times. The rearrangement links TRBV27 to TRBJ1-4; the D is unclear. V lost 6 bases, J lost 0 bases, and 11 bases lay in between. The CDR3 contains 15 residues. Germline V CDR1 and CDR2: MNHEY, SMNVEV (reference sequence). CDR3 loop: CASRPAGSTNEKLFF. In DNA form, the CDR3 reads TGTGCCAGCAGGCCGGCGGGGTCAACTAATGAAAAACTGTTTTTT.

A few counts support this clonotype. The CDR3 DNA reads as TGTGCCAGCTCACCACCGGCCCGAACAGATACGCAGTATTTT. It codes for CASSPPARTDTQYF. The rearrangement uses TRBV18 and TRBJ2-3; D gene ambiguous. Trimming took 0 bases from V and 3 from J, leaving 7 bases between them. Looked up from germline, CDR1 is KGHSH and CDR2 is LQKENI. The CDR3 length is 14 residues.

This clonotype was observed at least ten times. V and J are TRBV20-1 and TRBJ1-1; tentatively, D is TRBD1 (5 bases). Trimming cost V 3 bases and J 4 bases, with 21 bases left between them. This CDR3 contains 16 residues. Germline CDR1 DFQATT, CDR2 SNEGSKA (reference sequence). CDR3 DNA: TGCAGTGCTAGGGACGGGACCACCCGCAGGGTCACTGAAGCTTTCTTT. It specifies CSARDGTTRRVTEAFF.

CDR3 loop: CSASGRNTEAFF. CDR3 sequence (DNA): TGCAGCGCCTCGGGACGGAACACTGAAGCTTTCTTT. This chain connects TRBV29-1 to TRBJ1-1; maybe TRBD1 (5 bases). V dropped 7 bases and J dropped 1 base, with 10 bases sitting between them. CDR1 and CDR2 (germline): SQVTM, ANQGSEA. The CDR3 extends over 12 amino acids.

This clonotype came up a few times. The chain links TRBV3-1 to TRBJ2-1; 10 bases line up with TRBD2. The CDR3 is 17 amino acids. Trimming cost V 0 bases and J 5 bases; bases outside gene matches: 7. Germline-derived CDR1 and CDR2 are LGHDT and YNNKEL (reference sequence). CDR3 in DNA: TGTGCCAGCAGCCAAGAATTTACTAGCGGGACCCACAATGAGCAGTTCTTC. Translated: CASSQEFTSGTHNEQFF.

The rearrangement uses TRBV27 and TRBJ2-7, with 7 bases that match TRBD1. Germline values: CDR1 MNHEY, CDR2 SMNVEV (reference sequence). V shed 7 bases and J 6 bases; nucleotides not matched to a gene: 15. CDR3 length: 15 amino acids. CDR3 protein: CASTPRGSRIREQYF. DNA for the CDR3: TGTGCCAGCACTCCCAGGGGGAGTCGGATACGCGAGCAGTACTTC.